These 26 T cell receptor beta chains share one sample of origin, sequenced in a study of control samples from healthy donors and cancer patients. Using immunoSEQ multiplex PCR, the repertoire was profiled, and TCRdb retains in-frame clones only, with some absent. Here the sample spans roughly 140,000 clones, 93% being singletons. Material: blood. These receptors were obtained from a man in his forties or fifties in good health.

J is TRBJ1-1 and V is TRBV10-3, with D perhaps TRBD1 (5 bases). The CDR3 totals 14 residues. CDR1 and CDR2 (germline): ENHRY, SYGVKD. V lost 1 base, J lost 1 base, and 7 bases lay in between. This chain's CDR3 is CAISEYTGNTEAFF. CDR3 nucleotides: TGTGCCATCAGTGAGTACACAGGGAACACTGAAGCTTTCTTT.

V gene TRBV18 combines with J gene TRBJ2-7, with D tentatively TRBD1 (5 bases). This CDR3 has 16 amino acids. Germline V CDR1 and CDR2: KGHSH, LQKENI. Trimming removed 3 bases from V and 2 bases from J, with 17 bases in between. The CDR3 loop reads CASSPNPTGRAYEQYF. CDR3 coding DNA: TGTGCCAGCTCACCGAATCCCACAGGAAGGGCCTACGAGCAGTACTTC.

This chain links TRBV2 with TRBJ2-5; no firm D call. The V end lost 4 bases, the J end lost 1 base, and 10 bases lay between the germline ends. The CDR3 spans 14 residues. Germline V lookup: CDR1 SNHLY, CDR2 FYNNEI. The CDR3 coding sequence is TGTGCCAGCAGTGGTAGTACAGTCCAAGAGACCCAGTACTTC. Residues: CASSGSTVQETQYF.

The chain has TRBV15 and TRBJ2-1; TRBD1 might be the D (6 bases). CDR3 length equals 12 residues. Germline loops: CDR1 LNHNV, CDR2 YYDKDF (reference sequence). Deletions cut 8 bases from V and 5 bases from J, with 10 bases between. The CDR3 DNA sequence: TGTGCCACCCGGGACAAAAACAATGAGCAGTTCTTC. Translating gives CATRDKNNEQFF.

The V gene is TRBV2, the J gene TRBJ2-3; TRBD2 matches at 15 bases. The CDR3 has 13 residues. The V gene's germline CDR1 is SNHLY and CDR2 FYNNEI. DNA of the CDR3: TGTGCAGCCGGACTAGCGGGAGGGCCAGAGCAGTATTTT. It yields the protein CAAGLAGGPEQYF.

The V call is TRBV21-1, the J call TRBJ1-2; the table's D call, TRBD1, was not checked against the DNA. TRBV21-1 represents a pseudogene. CDR3 length: 17 residues. CDR3 DNA: TGTGCCAGCAGCGACCTCCGGGACAGGGATCCTAACTATGGCTACACCTTC. This encodes CASSDLRDRDPNYGYTF.

This clone was seen only once. The chain combines TRBV3-1 (or the pseudogene TRBV3-2) with TRBJ1-2; D is unclear. The CDR3 sequence is 12 residues long. V lost 1 base and J 2 bases, leaving 2 bases between the germline ends. Germline assignment: CDR1 LGHDT and CDR2 YNNKEL (reference sequence). The CDR3 DNA sequence: TGTGCCAGCAGCCAAGGCAACTATGGCTACACCTTC. The encoded protein is CASSQGNYGYTF.

The chain uses TRBV27 and TRBJ1-2, with D unresolved. The CDR3 consists of 15 residues. V lost 3 bases, J lost 4 bases, and 15 bases lay in between. In germline, CDR1 is MNHEY, CDR2 SMNVEV (reference sequence). The CDR3 region is CASSFGRSPGYGYTF. The CDR3 DNA reads TGTGCCAGCAGTTTCGGACGGAGCCCAGGCTATGGCTACACCTTC.

The V call is TRBV28, the J call TRBJ2-7; 7 bases are a match to TRBD2. The V gene end was trimmed by 3 bases and the J gene end by 2 bases; junction bases not matched to a gene: 4. Germline V gene data show CDR1 as MDHEN and CDR2 as SYDVKM. The CDR3 has 14 amino acids. The CDR3 DNA follows: TGTGCCAGCAGTTTTAGCGGGTCTACCTACGAGCAGTACTTC. Its translation is CASSFSGSTYEQYF.

This clone was seen once. The chain joins TRBV10-2 to TRBJ2-3; 9 bases match TRBD2. V lost 0 bases, J lost 2 bases, and 9 bases stayed unmatched. Germline lookup yields CDR1 WSHSY and CDR2 SAAADI. The CDR3 consists of 18 residues. The CDR3 bases are TGCGCCAGCAGTGAGTCTCAGACTAGCGGATCCTTCACAGATACGCAGTATTTT. Protein: CASSESQTSGSFTDTQYF.

Comment on this clone: One end of the junction varies from germline; a read error may be responsible. The rearrangement uses TRBV7-7 and TRBJ2-5, with D possibly called TRBD1 or TRBD2 (5 bases each). CDR1 and CDR2 (germline): SSHAT, FNYEAQ (reference sequence). This CDR3 has 15 residues. The CDR3 loop is CASSLVNSWGETQYF. In DNA form, the CDR3 reads TGTGCTAGCAGCTTAGTCAACTCATGGGGGGAGACCCAGTACTTC.

The genes are TRBV18 and TRBJ1-2; unclear D gene. The CDR3 has 11 amino acids. V dropped 2 bases and J dropped 7 bases, with 5 bases sitting between them. Germline CDR1 and CDR2: KGHSH and LQKENI. CDR3 nucleotides: TGTGCCAGCTCACCAGGGCTTGGCTACACCTTC. Encoded protein: CASSPGLGYTF.

CDR3 protein: CASSPREGTEAFF. In DNA, the CDR3 is TGTGCCAGCAGTCCCAGGGAAGGCACTGAAGCTTTCTTT. The chain is built from TRBV12-3 or TRBV12-4 and TRBJ1-1, with D maybe TRBD1 (5 bases). The V gene lost 5 bases and the J gene lost 4 bases, with 11 bases spanning the gap. The length of the CDR3 is 13 residues.

The rearrangement links TRBV28 to TRBJ2-5; perhaps D is TRBD1 or TRBD2 (6 bases each). The CDR3 totals 11 residues. CDR1 MDHEN and CDR2 SYDVKM come from the germline V gene. V gave up 8 bases and J gave up 5 bases, with 9 bases separating them. DNA of the CDR3: TGTGCCAGCCGGGGGCTGGAGACCCAGTACTTC. Translation gives CASRGLETQYF.

This chain joins TRBV18 and TRBJ1-3; D is perhaps TRBD1 (5 bases). Trimming stripped 6 bases from V and 0 bases from J, with 15 bases between. CDR1 and CDR2 from the germline V gene are KGHSH and LQKENI. This CDR3 spans 16 amino acids. The DNA for the CDR3 is TGTGCCAGCTCTGCCGGGACGGGGACCTCTGGAAACACCATATATTTT. It yields the protein CASSAGTGTSGNTIYF.

V usage is TRBV6-5 and J usage is TRBJ2-5; 15 bases map to TRBD2. V lost 7 bases, J lost 4 bases, and 4 bases stayed unmatched. This CDR3 has 15 amino acids. Germline V gives CDR1 MNHEY, CDR2 SVGAGI. Here the CDR3 DNA reads TGTGCCAGCACGATGGGACTAGCGGGAGGAGAGACCCAGTACTTC. Translated: CASTMGLAGGETQYF.

CDR3 amino acids: CASSLEAGGQTQYF. The CDR3 DNA sequence: TGCGCCAGCAGCTTGGAGGCAGGGGGACAGACCCAGTACTTC. V gene TRBV5-1 combines with J gene TRBJ2-5, with TRBD1 matching 7 bases. The V gene's germline CDR1 is SGHRS and CDR2 YFSETQ. The V segment lost 0 bases and the J segment 6 bases; nucleotides outside the gene matches: 5. The CDR3 length is 14 residues. The full variable domain, in which reference TRBV5-1 and TRBJ2-5 provide the parts outside the CDR3, is KAGVTQTPRYLIKTRGQQVTLSCSPISGHRSVSWYQQTPGQGLQFLFEYFSETQRNKGNFPGRFSGRQFSNSRSEMNVSTLELGDSALYLCASSLEAGGQTQYFGPGTRLLVL.

The V call is TRBV30, the J call TRBJ1-2, with 7 positions matching TRBD1. Germline V gene sequence: CDR1 GTSNPN, CDR2 SVGIG (reference sequence). The ends lost 2 bases at V and 8 bases at J; junction bases unmatched: 8. The CDR3 runs to 13 residues. The CDR3 here is CAWSREGAGGYTF. CDR3 sequence (DNA): TGTGCCTGGAGTCGCGAGGGGGCTGGAGGCTACACCTTC.

The table lists this clone with a count of one. The V call is TRBV11-2, the J call TRBJ2-1, with TRBD2 identical over 10 bases. The CDR3 sequence is 16 residues long. Germline V gives CDR1 SGHAT, CDR2 FQNNGV. Trimming took 0 bases from V and 9 from J; bases not matched to a gene: 8. CDR3 region: CASSLDSASGSFEQFF. CDR3 DNA sequence: TGTGCCAGCAGCTTAGATTCGGCTAGCGGGAGTTTTGAGCAGTTCTTC. Together with reference TRBV11-2 and TRBJ2-1, the CDR3 gives the full variable domain: EAGVAQSPRYKIIEKRQSVAFWCNPISGHATLYWYQQILGQGPKLLIQFQNNGVVDDSQLPKDRFSAERLKGVDSTLKIQPAKLEDSAVYLCASSLDSASGSFEQFFGPGTRLTVL.

The gene calls are TRBV27 and TRBJ2-7; the match to TRBD2 covers 8 bases. The CDR3 spans 14 residues. Losses at the gene ends were 8 bases for V and 6 bases for J; bases not matched to a gene: 12. Germline V gene sequence: CDR1 MNHEY, CDR2 SMNVEV (reference sequence). CDR3 DNA: TGTGCCAGCCGTGGGGCGGGAGGTTTCTCCGAGCAGTACTTC. Translated, it gives CASRGAGGFSEQYF.

The V call is TRBV19, the J call TRBJ1-5, with D possibly TRBD1 on 5 matching bases. V lost 7 bases to trimming and J lost 3 bases, with 19 bases between them. CDR1 LNHDA and CDR2 SQIVND come from the germline V gene (reference sequence). The CDR3 is 16 amino acids. CDR3 nucleotide sequence: TGTGCCAGTACCGTTATACCCAGGGTTTTCAATCAGCCCCAGCATTTT. Its translation: CASTVIPRVFNQPQHF.

The V gene is TRBV6-6, the J gene TRBJ2-2, with D tentatively TRBD1 (5 bases). V lost 10 bases to trimming and J lost 4 bases, with 10 bases between them. Germline CDR1 MNHNY, CDR2 SVGAGI (reference sequence). The CDR3 has 12 residues. CDR3 region: CATSQGTGELFF. The CDR3 nucleotides read TGTGCCACCTCCCAGGGCACCGGGGAGCTGTTTTTT.

This clone appeared many times. This chain connects TRBV6-1 to TRBJ1-5; D gene ambiguous. Germline V gene sequence: CDR1 MNHNS, CDR2 SASEGT. Trimming removed 2 bases from V and 0 bases from J, with 8 bases in between. The CDR3 is 15 amino acids. The CDR3 loop reads CASSEIVSSNQPQHF. The CDR3 nucleotides are TGTGCCAGCAGTGAAATAGTTAGTAGCAATCAGCCCCAGCATTTT.

CDR3 protein: CASSSTLAGPSTDTQYF. CDR3 coding DNA: TGCGCCAGCAGCTCAACACTAGCGGGCCCTAGCACAGATACGCAGTATTTT. The V gene is TRBV4-1, the J gene TRBJ2-3; 9 bases map to TRBD2. CDR1 and CDR2 (germline): MGHRA, YSYEKL. The CDR3 is 17 amino acids. With V trimmed by 5 bases and J by 0 bases, 9 bases remained unmatched.

This clone was recorded only once. The genes are TRBV7-3 and TRBJ1-1, with D possibly matching TRBD1 (5 bases). Between the trimmed V and J ends, which lost 5 bases and 6 bases, there was a span of 13 bases. This CDR3 is built from 13 residues. CDR1 SGHTA and CDR2 FQGTGA come from the germline V gene. The CDR3 loop reads CASSLKGGAEAFF. The DNA for the CDR3 is TGTGCCAGCAGCCTTAAGGGAGGGGCTGAAGCTTTCTTT.

This chain connects TRBV5-5 to TRBJ1-6; 7 bases agree with TRBD1. Unmatched junction bases numbered 7, after V lost 2 bases and J lost 8 bases. The length of the CDR3 is 15 residues. Germline V gives CDR1 SGHKS, CDR2 YYEKEE (reference sequence). The CDR3 region has the DNA TGTGCCAGCAGCTTTAAGGGGGCGCAGGATTCACCCCTCCACTTT. Translating it yields CASSFKGAQDSPLHF.